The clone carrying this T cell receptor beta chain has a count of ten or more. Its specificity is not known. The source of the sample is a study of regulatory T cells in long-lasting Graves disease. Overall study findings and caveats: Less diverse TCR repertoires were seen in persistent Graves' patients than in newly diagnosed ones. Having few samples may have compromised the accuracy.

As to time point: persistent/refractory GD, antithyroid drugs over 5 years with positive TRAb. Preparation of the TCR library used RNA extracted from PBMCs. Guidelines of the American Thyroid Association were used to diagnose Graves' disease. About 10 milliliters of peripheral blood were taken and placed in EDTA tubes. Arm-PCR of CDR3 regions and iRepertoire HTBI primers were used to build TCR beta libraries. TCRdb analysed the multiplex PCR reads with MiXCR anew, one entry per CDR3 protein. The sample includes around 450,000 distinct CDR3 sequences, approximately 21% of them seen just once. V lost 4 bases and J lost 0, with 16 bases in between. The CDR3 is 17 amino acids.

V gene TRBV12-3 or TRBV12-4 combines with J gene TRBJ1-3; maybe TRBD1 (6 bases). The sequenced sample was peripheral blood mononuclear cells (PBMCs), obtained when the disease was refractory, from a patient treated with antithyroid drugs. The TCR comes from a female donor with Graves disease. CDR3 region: CASSSHLQGSSGNTIYF. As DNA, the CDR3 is TGTGCCAGCAGTTCTCATTTGCAGGGGAGCTCTGGAAACACCATATATTTT.